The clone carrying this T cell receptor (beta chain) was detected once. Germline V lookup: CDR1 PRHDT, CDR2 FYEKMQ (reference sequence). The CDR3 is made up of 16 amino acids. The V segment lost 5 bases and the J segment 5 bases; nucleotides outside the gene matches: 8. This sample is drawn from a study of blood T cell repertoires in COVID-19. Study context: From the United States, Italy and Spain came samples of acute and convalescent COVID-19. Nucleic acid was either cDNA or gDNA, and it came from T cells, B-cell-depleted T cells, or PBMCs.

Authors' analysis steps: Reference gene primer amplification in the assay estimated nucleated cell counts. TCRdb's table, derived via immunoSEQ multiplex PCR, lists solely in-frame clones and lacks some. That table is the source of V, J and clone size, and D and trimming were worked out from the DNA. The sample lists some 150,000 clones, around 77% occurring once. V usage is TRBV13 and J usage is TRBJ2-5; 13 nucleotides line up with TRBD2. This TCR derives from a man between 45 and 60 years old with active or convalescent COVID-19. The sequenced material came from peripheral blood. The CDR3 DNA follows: TGTGCCAGCAGCCCCACGGGGACTAGCGGGAAGGAGACCCAGTACTTC. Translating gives CASSPTGTSGKETQYF.